This TCR beta chain was captured by sequencing in a study of shared clonotypes between healthy human individuals. Study results and limitations: An expected dependence of interdonor clonotype sharing on sequencing depth was noted. It was observed that 5% to 6% of naive CD4 clonotypes were shared across a handful of donors. Naive subsets typically showed greater estimated richness than memory subsets.

The J segment lost 2 bases and the V segment lost 0 bases, leaving 6 bases of the junction unmatched. Germline assignment: CDR1 SEHNR and CDR2 FQNEAQ (reference sequence). CDR3 length: 16 amino acids. Measured with immunoSEQ multiplex PCR; TCRdb has only the in-frame clones, and not every one. Of some 2.1 million clones in the sample, 85% to 95% were seen once. With regard to this clone: Its antigen is currently unknown.

This chain joins TRBV7-9 and TRBJ1-2; 7 bases are a match to TRBD1. The specimen sequenced was naive CD4+ T cells sorted from blood. Subset indicated: CD45RA+ positively selected. The source of this sequence is a man between 18 and 35 years old in good health. The CDR3 nucleotides read TGTGCCAGCAGCTTAGCGGTCAGGGGGAGAAACTATGGCTACACCTTC. It translates to CASSLAVRGRNYGYTF. Complete variable domain (other parts from reference TRBV7-9 and TRBJ1-2): DTGVSQNPRHKITKRGQNVTFRCDPISEHNRLYWYRQTLGQGPEFLTYFQNEAQLEKSRLLSDRFSAERPKGSFSTLEIQRTEQGDSAMYLCASSLAVRGRNYGYTFGSGTRLTVV.